The source of this T cell receptor beta chain is a study of OX40 agonist ivuxolimab in advanced cancers. Study summary: Age averaged approximately 60 years (range about 23 to 85), and more than 80% were male. Checkpoint inhibitors had been given previously to 35% to 50% of patients. The study reported partial responses in three patients: one hepatocellular carcinoma, two cutaneous melanoma.

Measured with immunoSEQ multiplex PCR; TCRdb has only the in-frame clones, and not every one. The table shows 65,000 to 80,000 clones, with approximately 90% occurring only once. Germline CDR1 PRHDT, CDR2 FYEKMQ (reference sequence). This CDR3 region has 16 residues. Trimming took 2 bases from V and 0 from J, leaving 14 bases between them. Study-level findings and limits: Clonal expansion was seen in CD4+ and CD8+ blood T cells by week 6 at 0.1 to 3.0 mg/kg.

Points on this clone: Its antigen is still unknown.

This specimen consisted of CD4+ or CD8+ T cells sorted from blood, obtained in a trial of the OX40 agonist ivuxolimab. This TCR was sampled from an adult with an advanced solid tumor such as melanoma, head and neck, liver or kidney cancer. The V call is TRBV13, the J call TRBJ2-7; D may match TRBD1 or TRBD2 (5 bases each). CDR3 amino acids: CASSLFAGGRSYEQYF. The CDR3 coding sequence is TGTGCCAGCAGCTTATTTGCTGGGGGACGCTCCTACGAGCAGTACTTC. Variable domain in full (rest from reference TRBV13 and TRBJ2-7): AAGVIQSPRHLIKEKRETATLKCYPIPRHDTVYWYQQGPGQDPQFLISFYEKMQSDKGSIPDRFSAQQFSDYHSELNMSSLELGDSALYFCASSLFAGGRSYEQYFGPGTRLTVT.